The text below deals with one T cell receptor beta chain. Its cognate antigen is unknown. Sample treatment: 15 to 20 received Ad26.COV2.S at low or high dose, single or two shots; a few received placebo; per-sample allocation not given. Samples were taken on day 63 after the first vaccine or placebo injection. Vaccination employed an Ad26 vector expressing the Wuhan-strain SARS-CoV-2 spike. The repertoire was sequenced with immunoSEQ multiplex PCR; TCRdb's copy has only in-frame clones and lacks some. The repertoire holds about 350,000 clones, 86% seen once, with around 11% in the top ten. This CDR3 is 14 amino acids long. Germline V gene data show CDR1 as MDHEN and CDR2 as SYDVKM. Deletions cut 3 bases from V and 7 bases from J, with 10 bases between. These data are taken from a study of Ad26.COV2.S vaccination and SARS-CoV-2 variants. Study-level background: Enrolled in COV1001, the donor was in the Ad26.COV2.S trial arm, which received the vaccine. Into the muscle, Ad26.COV2.S was dosed once or twice, 56 days apart. Findings of the study overall: Marked by substantial breadth, spike-specific CD8+ and CD4+ T cell responses were reportedly seen after vaccination.

The chain couples TRBV28 to TRBJ1-6, with D uncertain. Material: peripheral blood, obtained in a trial of Ad26.COV2.S vaccine versus placebo. The TCR originated in a person aged 18-65 years who received the Ad26.COV2.S COVID-19 vaccine or a placebo. The CDR3 region is CASSLPPQNSPLHF. CDR3 DNA sequence: TGTGCCAGCAGTTTGCCTCCGCAAAATTCACCCCTCCACTTT.